These 28 T cell receptor beta chains originate from one sample sequenced in a study of Ad26.COV2.S vaccination and SARS-CoV-2 variants. The table came from immunoSEQ multiplex PCR; TCRdb's copy has only in-frame clones and leaves some out. The sample consists of about 460,000 clones, roughly nine tenths of them appearing once. Described treatment: about 20 received Ad26.COV2.S at low or high dose, single or two shots; several received placebo; per-sample allocation not given. Following the first vaccine or placebo injection, samples were taken on day 63. The sample consisted of peripheral blood, taken in a trial of Ad26.COV2.S vaccine versus placebo. The source is a person between 18 and 65 years old who received the Ad26.COV2.S COVID-19 vaccine or a placebo.

V is TRBV30 and J is TRBJ1-1; 8 nucleotides line up with TRBD1. Trimming at V came to 3 bases and at J to 7 bases, leaving 10 bases not matched to a gene. The CDR3 spans 14 residues. The germline CDR1 and CDR2 sequences are GTSNPN and SVGIG (reference sequence). CDR3 residues: CAWRRPGTGFEAFF. The CDR3 DNA sequence: TGTGCCTGGAGGCGCCCGGGGACAGGTTTTGAAGCTTTCTTT.

A single count supports this clone. The chain uses TRBV10-3 and TRBJ2-7, with TRBD1 matching 9 bases. The CDR3 contains 16 residues. Germline V CDR1 and CDR2: ENHRY, SYGVKD. Unmatched junction bases numbered 17, after V lost 11 bases and J lost 3 bases. The CDR3 reads CAADRGAILWVYEQYF. The CDR3 DNA sequence: TGTGCCGCAGACAGGGGGGCAATCCTGTGGGTCTACGAGCAGTACTTC.

The sample holds one count of this clone. The chain combines TRBV5-4 with TRBJ1-1; tentative D call: TRBD1 (6 bases). Trimming shortened V by 3 bases and J by 1 base, and 10 bases separated the two germline ends. This CDR3 has 14 amino acids. CDR1 is SGHNT and CDR2 is YYREEE in the germline V gene (reference sequence). The CDR3 DNA sequence: TGTGCCAGCAGCTCCGGACAGAAGAACACTGAAGCTTTCTTT. Translation: CASSSGQKNTEAFF.

Only one count was recorded for this clone. The gene calls are TRBV6-5 and TRBJ2-7; 12 positions agree with TRBD1. J gave up 3 bases and V 8 bases, and 5 bases lay outside the gene matches. Germline V gene lookup returns CDR1 MNHEY and CDR2 SVGAGI. The CDR3 is 14 residues long. DNA for the CDR3: TGTGCCAGCCAAGGGGACAGGGGGCTCTACGAGCAGTACTTC. This translates into CASQGDRGLYEQYF.

The gene calls are TRBV6-5 and TRBJ2-5; 9 bases align to TRBD2. V was pared by 2 bases and J by 3 bases, with 4 bases of the junction left unmatched. The germline V gene has CDR1 MNHEY and CDR2 SVGAGI. This CDR3 spans 15 amino acids. This chain's CDR3 is CASSYGGRAEETQYF. The CDR3 nucleotides are TGTGCCAGCAGTTACGGCGGGAGGGCCGAAGAGACCCAGTACTTC.

The rearrangement joins TRBV27 to TRBJ2-7; 7 bases line up with TRBD2. Germline V gene sequence: CDR1 MNHEY, CDR2 SMNVEV (reference sequence). The CDR3 length is 15 residues. J gave up 6 bases and V 8 bases, and 16 bases lay outside the gene matches. The CDR3 nucleotides are TGTGCCAGCTCCAGGGAGGGCGGGATTCCAGTCGAGCAGTACTTC. Residues: CASSREGGIPVEQYF.

This clone was picked up one time. A read error may produce the germline difference seen at one junction end. V gene TRBV5-4 combines with J gene TRBJ1-1, with D possibly being TRBD1 (6 bases). Germline V CDR1 and CDR2: SGHNT, YYREEE (reference sequence). This CDR3 has 14 residues. For the CDR3, the DNA is TGTGCCAGCAGCTATCAGGGGAGATCCACTCAAGCTTTCTTT. Residues: CASSYQGRSTQAFF.

This chain uses TRBV6-5 with TRBJ1-5; 10 nucleotides match TRBD1. After removal of 7 bases from V and 7 bases from J, the junction contained 10 bases not matched to a gene. The CDR3 runs 15 residues. Germline V gene sequence: CDR1 MNHEY, CDR2 SVGAGI. This CDR3 is CASTRQGALIQPQHF. CDR3 nucleotides: TGTGCCAGCACCCGACAGGGGGCGCTTATACAGCCCCAGCATTTT.

This rearrangement joins TRBV15 to TRBJ1-3; 9 bases match TRBD1. Germline V gene lookup returns CDR1 LNHNV and CDR2 YYDKDF (reference sequence). The CDR3 length is 16 residues. The V gene end was trimmed by 0 bases and the J gene end by 3 bases; junction bases not matched to a gene: 3. The CDR3 DNA follows: TGTGCCACCAGCAGAGAAGGGACAGGGCTTGGAAACACCATATATTTT. The encoded protein is CATSREGTGLGNTIYF.

This chain uses TRBV6-6 with TRBJ2-7; weak D call: TRBD2 (5 bases). CDR3 size: 13 residues. The V end was cut by 5 bases, the J end by 1 base, with 9 bases between. Germline CDR1 reads MNHNY; CDR2 reads SVGAGI (reference sequence). The CDR3 sequence is CASSQDFSYEQYF. The CDR3 nucleotides are TGTGCCAGCAGTCAGGACTTTTCCTACGAGCAGTACTTC.

This sequence joins TRBV3-1 (or the pseudogene TRBV3-2) and TRBJ1-2; D remains ambiguous. V gave up 2 bases and J gave up 5 bases, with 9 bases separating them. The CDR3 extends over 13 amino acids. CDR1 LGHDT and CDR2 YNNKEL come from the germline V gene (reference sequence). The CDR3, as DNA: TGTGCCAGCAGCCAACCCTCCCTGTATGGCTACACCTTC. Translating it yields CASSQPSLYGYTF.

The chain has TRBV19 and TRBJ1-5, with D maybe TRBD1 (5 bases). Germline V CDR1 and CDR2: LNHDA, SQIVND (reference sequence). The V and J ends lost 6 bases and 0 bases respectively, with 12 bases between them. The CDR3 is made up of 15 amino acids. This CDR3 reads CASSPWGSSNQPQHF. The CDR3 region has the DNA TGTGCCAGTAGCCCTTGGGGGTCTAGCAATCAGCCCCAGCATTTT. Supplemented by reference TRBV19 and TRBJ1-5, the full variable domain reads DGGITQSPKYLFRKEGQNVTLSCEQNLNHDAMYWYRQDPGQGLRLIYYSQIVNDFQKGDIAEGYSVSREKKESFPLTVTSAQKNPTAFYLCASSPWGSSNQPQHFGDGTRLSIL.

V usage is TRBV19 and J usage is TRBJ1-5; D perhaps matches TRBD1 (5 bases). V lost 9 bases to trimming and J lost 0 bases, with 12 bases between them. Germline values: CDR1 LNHDA, CDR2 SQIVND (reference sequence). The CDR3 extends over 14 amino acids. This chain's CDR3 is CASRTDSSNQPQHF. As DNA, the CDR3 is TGTGCCAGCAGGACCGACAGTAGCAATCAGCCCCAGCATTTT. Supplemented by reference TRBV19 and TRBJ1-5, the full variable domain reads DGGITQSPKYLFRKEGQNVTLSCEQNLNHDAMYWYRQDPGQGLRLIYYSQIVNDFQKGDIAEGYSVSREKKESFPLTVTSAQKNPTAFYLCASRTDSSNQPQHFGDGTRLSIL.

In DNA, the CDR3 is TGTGCCAGTAGTGGCGATAGGGGTCAGCCCCAGCATTTT. It is translated as CASSGDRGQPQHF. The chain recombines TRBV19 with TRBJ1-5, with a weak D call TRBD1 (5 bases). V was cut by 5 bases and J by 6 bases, with 11 bases left in between. Germline assignment: CDR1 LNHDA and CDR2 SQIVND (reference sequence). The CDR3 contains 13 residues.

There are a few counts of this clone. The chain links TRBV7-8 to TRBJ2-7; D may be TRBD2 (6 bases). The germline V gene has CDR1 SGHVS and CDR2 FQNEAQ. V was clipped by 1 base and J by 2 bases, with 12 bases between them. The CDR3 consists of 15 residues. CDR3 loop: CASSLGDWAPYEQYF. CDR3 DNA: TGTGCCAGCAGCTTAGGGGACTGGGCCCCCTACGAGCAGTACTTC.

The chain links TRBV18 to TRBJ1-2; 11 bases fit TRBD1. V shed 0 bases, J shed 6 bases, and the junction held 3 bases outside the gene matches. The CDR3 spans 15 residues. Germline V CDR1 and CDR2: KGHSH, LQKENI. DNA for the CDR3: TGTGCCAGCTCACCACCGTGGACAGGGGGCAATGGCTACACCTTC. It yields the protein CASSPPWTGGNGYTF.

The rearrangement links TRBV19 to TRBJ2-4; 7 bases align to TRBD2. Germline-derived CDR1 and CDR2 are LNHDA and SQIVND (reference sequence). This CDR3 is 16 amino acids long. Losses at the gene ends were 6 bases for V and 0 bases for J; bases not matched to a gene: 8. CDR3 in amino acids: CASSLPGGGAKNIQYF. In nucleotides, the CDR3 is TGTGCCAGTAGCCTCCCTGGGGGGGGAGCCAAAAACATTCAGTACTTC. The complete variable domain, with remaining parts taken from reference TRBV19 and TRBJ2-4, reads DGGITQSPKYLFRKEGQNVTLSCEQNLNHDAMYWYRQDPGQGLRLIYYSQIVNDFQKGDIAEGYSVSREKKESFPLTVTSAQKNPTAFYLCASSLPGGGAKNIQYFGAGTRLSVL.

As for this clone: Distinct nucleotide sequences in the sample also encode this CDR3. This rearrangement joins TRBV5-4 to TRBJ2-2, with TRBD1 matching over 10 bases. Germline lookup yields CDR1 SGHNT and CDR2 YYREEE (reference sequence). Unmatched junction bases numbered 2, after V lost 4 bases and J lost 2 bases. CDR3 length: 15 residues. In DNA form, the CDR3 reads TGTGCCAGCAGCCGGACAGGGGGTAACACCGGGGAGCTGTTTTTT. This codes for CASSRTGGNTGELFF.

In DNA form, the CDR3 reads TGTGCCAGCAGTGTGACAGGGATAAGGGTCTCTGGAAACACCATATATTTT. The encoded protein is CASSVTGIRVSGNTIYF. V is TRBV2 and J is TRBJ1-3; TRBD1 aligns across 7 bases. Germline CDR1 SNHLY, CDR2 FYNNEI. V lost 4 bases, J lost 0 bases, and 9 bases stayed unmatched. The CDR3 is 17 residues long.

CDR3 bases: TGCGCCAGCAGCTTGGGTGGGCCAACGAACACTGAAGCTTTCTTT. Residues: CASSLGGPTNTEAFF. The chain uses TRBV5-1 and TRBJ1-1, with no clear D. V shed 0 bases and J shed 1 base, with 10 bases lying between them. Germline V gives CDR1 SGHRS, CDR2 YFSETQ. The CDR3 spans 15 residues. Combining the CDR3 with reference TRBV5-1 and TRBJ1-1 gives the whole variable domain KAGVTQTPRYLIKTRGQQVTLSCSPISGHRSVSWYQQTPGQGLQFLFEYFSETQRNKGNFPGRFSGRQFSNSRSEMNVSTLELGDSALYLCASSLGGPTNTEAFFGQGTRLTVV.

This chain links TRBV18 with TRBJ1-1, with D tentatively TRBD1 (6 bases). CDR1 and CDR2 (germline): KGHSH, LQKENI. The V end lost 2 bases, the J end lost 1 base, and 17 bases lay between the germline ends. This CDR3 is 17 amino acids long. The CDR3: CASSPNRLGARNTEAFF. The CDR3, as DNA: TGTGCCAGCTCACCAAACCGCTTGGGGGCGCGGAACACTGAAGCTTTCTTT.

The chain joins TRBV29-1 to TRBJ1-2, with unresolved D. V dropped 4 bases and J dropped 10 bases, with 4 bases sitting between them. Germline-derived CDR1 and CDR2 are SQVTM and ANQGSEA. CDR3 length equals 8 residues. DNA for the CDR3: TGCAGCGTTGGAGACTACACCTTC. Its protein product is CSVGDYTF.

This clone was seen just once. CDR3 sequence reads: CASSDWSSYNEQFF. Here the CDR3 DNA reads TGTGCCAGCTCAGACTGGAGCTCCTACAATGAGCAGTTCTTC. The V gene is TRBV18, the J gene TRBJ2-1; D unclear. CDR3 length: 14 residues. Trimming removed 5 bases at V and 0 bases at J, with 8 bases between. Per the germline V gene, CDR1 is KGHSH and CDR2 is LQKENI.

The V gene is TRBV7-2, the J gene TRBJ2-5; either TRBD1 or TRBD2 may supply D (7 bases each). The CDR3 sequence is 15 residues long. V lost 5 bases to trimming and J lost 5 bases, with 18 bases between them. Germline CDR1 reads SGHTA; CDR2 reads FQGNSA. CDR3 protein: CASSTNRGRGETQYF. CDR3 nucleotides: TGTGCCAGCAGCACAAATAGGGGGCGGGGGGAGACCCAGTACTTC.

This clone was observed once. The chain combines TRBV10-1 with TRBJ2-1; 9 bases map to TRBD2. With 0 bases clipped from V and 8 bases from J, the junction kept 14 bases outside the gene matches. Germline CDR1 reads WNHNN; CDR2 reads SYGVQD (reference sequence). This CDR3 comprises 18 residues. For the CDR3, the DNA is TGCGCCAGCAGTGAGTCGTGGAGCGGGAGGAACCGGCTGGATGAGCAGTTCTTC. It encodes CASSESWSGRNRLDEQFF.

The gene calls are TRBV6-5 and TRBJ2-1; maybe TRBD2 (5 bases). Germline CDR1 is MNHEY and CDR2 is SVGAGI. Trimming pared 4 bases from V and 2 bases from J, leaving 9 bases between. The CDR3 contains 14 residues. The CDR3: CASSSQRTYNEQFF. CDR3 in DNA: TGTGCCAGCAGTTCCCAGCGGACCTACAATGAGCAGTTCTTC.

The chain has TRBV4-3 and TRBJ1-1; tentatively, D is TRBD1 (5 bases). Germline lookup yields CDR1 LGHNA and CDR2 YSLEER. This CDR3 spans 14 amino acids. V dropped 1 base and J dropped 0 bases, with 6 bases sitting between them. CDR3 DNA: TGCGCCAGCAGCCAAGGGACACTGAACACTGAAGCTTTCTTT. This gives the protein CASSQGTLNTEAFF.

V usage is TRBV19 and J usage is TRBJ1-2; possible D gene TRBD1, 6 bases. V gave up 3 bases and J gave up 5 bases, with 19 bases separating them. This CDR3 has 16 amino acids. CDR1 and CDR2 from the germline V gene are LNHDA and SQIVND (reference sequence). The CDR3: CASSIGGGQRKYGYTF. The CDR3 nucleotides are TGTGCCAGTAGTATTGGTGGTGGACAGCGTAAATATGGCTACACCTTC.